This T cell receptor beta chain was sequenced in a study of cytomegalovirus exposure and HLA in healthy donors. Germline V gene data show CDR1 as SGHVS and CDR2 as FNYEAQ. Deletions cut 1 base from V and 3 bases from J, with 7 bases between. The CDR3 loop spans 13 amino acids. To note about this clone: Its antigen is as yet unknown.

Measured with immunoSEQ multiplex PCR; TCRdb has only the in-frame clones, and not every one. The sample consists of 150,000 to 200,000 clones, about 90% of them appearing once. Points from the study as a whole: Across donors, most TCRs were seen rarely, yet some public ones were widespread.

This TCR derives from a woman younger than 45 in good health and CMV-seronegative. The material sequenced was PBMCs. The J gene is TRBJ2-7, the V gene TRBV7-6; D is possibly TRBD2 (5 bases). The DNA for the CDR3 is TGTGCCAGCAGCTTAGGAGGGCTCTACGAGCAGTACTTC. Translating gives CASSLGGLYEQYF.